This paragraph covers one T cell receptor beta chain sequence. This entry is derived from a study of human T cells and chemical hapten exposure. One entry per CDR3 protein, called by TCRdb with MiXCR from the RACE reads. The table records 80,000 or so distinct CDR3 sequences, roughly a tenth of them present only once. Time point defined: patch test 1, 2 weeks after DPC sensitization. The treatment here: therapeutic diphenylcyclopropenone sensitization with weekly scalp DPC. The V end was cut by 2 bases, the J end by 7 bases, with 9 bases between. The CDR3 consists of 13 residues. Germline V gene sequence: CDR1 MNHEY, CDR2 SVGAGI.

V and J are TRBV6-5 and TRBJ1-5; D not certain. Sequencing was performed on whole blood, taken in connection with sensitization to the hapten diphenylcyclopropenone (DPC). The clonotype was recovered from a woman in her 50s with alopecia areata. Some clones in this sample may be carry-over from other donors' samples. CDR3 DNA: TGTGCCAGCAGTTACGGAGGCAGACAGCCCCAGCATTTT. It yields the protein CASSYGGRQPQHF.